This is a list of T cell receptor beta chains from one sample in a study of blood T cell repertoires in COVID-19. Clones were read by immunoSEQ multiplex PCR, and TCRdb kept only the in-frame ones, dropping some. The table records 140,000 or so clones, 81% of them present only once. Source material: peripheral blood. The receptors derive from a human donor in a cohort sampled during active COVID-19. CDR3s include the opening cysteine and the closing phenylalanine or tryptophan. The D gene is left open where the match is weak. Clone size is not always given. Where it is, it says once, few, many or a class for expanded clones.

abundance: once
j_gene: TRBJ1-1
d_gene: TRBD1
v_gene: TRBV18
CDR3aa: CASSPSTGSGLEAFF
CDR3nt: TGTGCCAGCTCACCGTCGACAGGGAGCGGTCTTGAAGCTTTCTTT

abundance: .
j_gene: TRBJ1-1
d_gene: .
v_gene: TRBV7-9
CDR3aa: CASSLETALNTEAFF
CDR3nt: TGTGCCAGCAGCTTAGAGACAGCCCTGAACACTGAAGCTTTCTTT

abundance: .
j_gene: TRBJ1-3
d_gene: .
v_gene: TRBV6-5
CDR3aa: CASSPFGSRGNTIYF
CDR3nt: TGTGCCAGCAGCCCGTTTGGTTCGAGAGGAAACACCATATATTTT

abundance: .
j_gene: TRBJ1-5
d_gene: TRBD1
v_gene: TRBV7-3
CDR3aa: CASSFGTGGHQPQHF
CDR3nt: TGTGCCAGCAGCTTCGGGACAGGGGGCCATCAGCCCCAGCATTTT

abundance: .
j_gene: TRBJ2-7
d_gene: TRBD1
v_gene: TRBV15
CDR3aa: CATSVGQGFSYEQYF
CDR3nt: TGTGCCACCAGCGTGGGACAGGGTTTTAGCTACGAGCAGTACTTC

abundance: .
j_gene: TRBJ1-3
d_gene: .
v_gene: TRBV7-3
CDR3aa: CASSLAPGSGNTIYF
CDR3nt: TGTGCCAGCAGCCTCGCCCCAGGCTCTGGAAACACCATATATTTT

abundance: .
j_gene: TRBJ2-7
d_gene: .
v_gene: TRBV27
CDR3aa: CASSLQGSSYEQYF
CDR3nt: TGTGCCAGCAGTTTACAGGGTTCCTCGTACGAGCAGTACTTC

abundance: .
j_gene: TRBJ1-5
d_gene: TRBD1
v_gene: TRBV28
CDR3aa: CASNDPTGNHQPQHF
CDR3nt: TGTGCCAGCAACGACCCGACAGGGAACCATCAGCCCCAGCATTTT

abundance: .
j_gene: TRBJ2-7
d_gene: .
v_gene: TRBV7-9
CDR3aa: CATEEGPSYEQYF
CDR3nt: TGTGCCACCGAGGAAGGCCCCTCCTACGAGCAGTACTTC

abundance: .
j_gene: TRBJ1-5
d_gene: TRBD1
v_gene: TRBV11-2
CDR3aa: CASSLTGSNQPQHF
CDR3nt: TGTGCCAGCAGCCTGACAGGGTCCAATCAGCCCCAGCATTTT

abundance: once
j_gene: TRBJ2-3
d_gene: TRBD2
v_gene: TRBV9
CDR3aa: CASSVGWGGSTDTQYF
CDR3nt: TGTGCCAGCAGCGTAGGGTGGGGGGGTAGCACAGATACGCAGTATTTT

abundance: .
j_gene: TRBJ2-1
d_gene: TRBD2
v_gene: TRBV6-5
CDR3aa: CASKPSGESEFF
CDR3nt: TGTGCCAGCAAGCCTAGCGGGGAGTCGGAGTTCTTC

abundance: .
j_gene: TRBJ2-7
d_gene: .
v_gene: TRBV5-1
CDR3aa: CASSDRSSYEQYF
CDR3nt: TGCGCCAGCAGCGACAGGAGCTCCTACGAGCAGTACTTC

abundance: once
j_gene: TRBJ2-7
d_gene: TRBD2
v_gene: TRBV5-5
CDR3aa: CASTVSWAGGGEQYF
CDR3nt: TGTGCCAGCACCGTGTCCTGGGCGGGAGGTGGCGAGCAGTACTTC

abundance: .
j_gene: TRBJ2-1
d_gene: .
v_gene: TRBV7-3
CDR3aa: CASSLKVGVANEQFF
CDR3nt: TGTGCCAGCAGCTTAAAAGTGGGAGTGGCAAATGAGCAGTTCTTC

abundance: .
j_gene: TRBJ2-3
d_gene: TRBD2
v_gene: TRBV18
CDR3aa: CASSPTRLAEYTDTQYF
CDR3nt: TGTGCCAGCTCACCGACTAGACTAGCGGAGTACACAGATACGCAGTATTTT

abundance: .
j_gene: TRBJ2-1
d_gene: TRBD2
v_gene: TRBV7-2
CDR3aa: CASSRSGSNEQFF
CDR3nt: TGTGCCAGCAGCCGGAGCGGGAGCAATGAGCAGTTCTTC

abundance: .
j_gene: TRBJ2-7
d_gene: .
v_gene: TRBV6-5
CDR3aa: CASSYLDRTNSYEQYF
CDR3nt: TGTGCCAGCAGTTACCTCGACAGGACGAACTCCTACGAGCAGTACTTC

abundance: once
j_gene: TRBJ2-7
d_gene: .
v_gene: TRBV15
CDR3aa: CATSVSGSREQYF
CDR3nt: TGTGCCACCAGCGTTTCGGGGAGTCGGGAGCAGTACTTC

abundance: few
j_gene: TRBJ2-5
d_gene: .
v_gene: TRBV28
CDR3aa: CASSLSNRQETQYF
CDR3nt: TGTGCCAGCAGTTTATCAAACAGACAAGAGACCCAGTACTTC

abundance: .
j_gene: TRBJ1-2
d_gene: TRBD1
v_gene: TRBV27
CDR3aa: CASGSGTGNNYGYTF
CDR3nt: TGTGCCAGCGGTAGTGGGACAGGGAACAACTATGGCTACACCTTC

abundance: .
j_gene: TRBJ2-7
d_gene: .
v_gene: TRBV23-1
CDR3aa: CASSPGRKQYF
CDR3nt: TGCGCCAGCAGCCCCGGGAGAAAGCAGTACTTC

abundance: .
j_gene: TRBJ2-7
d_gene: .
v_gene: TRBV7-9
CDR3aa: CASSSTVSVSYEQYF
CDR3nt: TGTGCCAGCAGCTCGACGGTCAGCGTATCCTACGAGCAGTACTTC

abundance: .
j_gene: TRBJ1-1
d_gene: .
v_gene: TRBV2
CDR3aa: CASSALPPGGFTEAFF
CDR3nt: TGTGCCAGCAGTGCTTTACCCCCCGGGGGTTTCACTGAAGCTTTCTTT

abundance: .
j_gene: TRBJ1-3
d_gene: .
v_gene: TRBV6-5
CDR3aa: CVSSVDRKTGNTIYF
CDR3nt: TGTGTCAGCAGCGTGGACAGAAAAACTGGAAACACCATATATTTT

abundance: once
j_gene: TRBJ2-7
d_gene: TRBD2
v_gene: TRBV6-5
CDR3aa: CASRYTSGSSYEQYF
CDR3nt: TGTGCCAGCAGATATACTAGCGGGAGCTCCTACGAGCAGTACTTC

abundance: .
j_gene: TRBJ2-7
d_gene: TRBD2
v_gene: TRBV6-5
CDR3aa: CASSELRGGYEQYF
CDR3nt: TGTGCCAGCAGCGAGTTGCGGGGGGGATACGAGCAGTACTTC

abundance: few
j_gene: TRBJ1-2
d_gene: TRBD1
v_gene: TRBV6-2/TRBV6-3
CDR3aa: CASSYLLEGQYGYTF
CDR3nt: TGTGCCAGCAGTTACTTGTTAGAGGGACAGTATGGCTACACCTTC

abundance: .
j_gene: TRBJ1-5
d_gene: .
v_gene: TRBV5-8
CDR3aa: CASSWGGFLGNQPQHF
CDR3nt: TGTGCCAGCAGCTGGGGGGGGTTTTTGGGCAATCAGCCCCAGCATTTT

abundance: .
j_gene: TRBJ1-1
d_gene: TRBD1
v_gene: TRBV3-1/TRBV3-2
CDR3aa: CASSPSQGRSSEAFF
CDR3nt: TGTGCCAGCAGCCCATCACAGGGGCGATCTTCCGAAGCTTTCTTT

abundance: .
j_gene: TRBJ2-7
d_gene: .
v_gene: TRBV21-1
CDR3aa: CASRPGTSETYEQYF
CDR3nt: TGTGCCAGCAGACCTGGGACTAGCGAGACCTACGAGCAGTACTTC

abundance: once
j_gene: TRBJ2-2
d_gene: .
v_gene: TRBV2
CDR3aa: CASSERSTAGELFF
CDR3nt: TGTGCCAGCAGTGAAAGGAGTACGGCCGGGGAGCTGTTTTTT

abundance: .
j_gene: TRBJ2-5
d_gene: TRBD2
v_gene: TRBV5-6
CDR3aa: CASSWSGLAGGGTQYF
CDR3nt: TGTGCCAGCAGCTGGAGCGGACTAGCGGGAGGCGGGACCCAGTACTTC

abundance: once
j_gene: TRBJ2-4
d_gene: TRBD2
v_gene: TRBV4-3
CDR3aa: CASSPSLAASGGDIQYF
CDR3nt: TGCGCCAGCAGCCCCAGCCTAGCAGCTAGCGGGGGGGACATTCAGTACTTC

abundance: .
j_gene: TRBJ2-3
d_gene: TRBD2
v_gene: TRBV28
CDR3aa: CASSFIAGGTDTQYF
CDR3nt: TGTGCCAGCAGTTTCATAGCGGGAGGTACAGATACGCAGTATTTT

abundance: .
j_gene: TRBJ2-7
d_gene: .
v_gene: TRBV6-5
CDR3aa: CASISPAGTYEQYF
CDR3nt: TGTGCCAGCATCTCCCCGGCAGGGACCTACGAGCAGTACTTC

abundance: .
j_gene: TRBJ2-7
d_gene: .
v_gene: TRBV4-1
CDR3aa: CASSPNPGSEQYF
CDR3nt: TGCGCCAGCAGCCCAAACCCCGGGTCCGAGCAGTACTTC

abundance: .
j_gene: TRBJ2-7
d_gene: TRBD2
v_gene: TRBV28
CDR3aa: CASRAGLSYEQYF
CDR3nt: TGTGCCAGCAGAGCGGGACTCTCCTACGAGCAGTACTTC

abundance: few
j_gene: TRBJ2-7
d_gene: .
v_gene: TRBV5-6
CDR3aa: CASSLKPPRAYEQYF
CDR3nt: TGTGCCAGCAGCTTGAAACCCCCCAGGGCCTACGAGCAGTACTTC

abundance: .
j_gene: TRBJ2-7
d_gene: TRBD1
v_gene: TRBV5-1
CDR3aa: CASSPGTGGREQYF
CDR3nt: TGCGCCAGCAGCCCCGGGACAGGAGGTCGCGAGCAGTACTTC

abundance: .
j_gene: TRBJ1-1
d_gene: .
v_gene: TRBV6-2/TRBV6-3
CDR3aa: CASSAIPIKNTEAFF
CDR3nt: TGTGCCAGCAGTGCTATCCCGATTAAAAACACTGAAGCTTTCTTT

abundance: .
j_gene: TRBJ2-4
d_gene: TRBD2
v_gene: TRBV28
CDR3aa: CASRTTSPNIQYF
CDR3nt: TGTGCCAGCAGGACGACTAGCCCAAACATTCAGTACTTC

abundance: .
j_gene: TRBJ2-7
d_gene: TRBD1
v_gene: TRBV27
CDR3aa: CASSLNGQGEQYF
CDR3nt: TGTGCCAGCAGTTTAAATGGACAGGGGGAGCAGTACTTC

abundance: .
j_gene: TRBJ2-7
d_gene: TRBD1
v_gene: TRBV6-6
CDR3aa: CASSYSTGGLAYEQYF
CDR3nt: TGTGCCAGCAGTTACTCCACAGGGGGCCTAGCCTACGAGCAGTACTTC

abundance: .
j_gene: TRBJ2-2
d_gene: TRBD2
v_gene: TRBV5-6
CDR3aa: CASSLRLAGNTGELFF
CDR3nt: TGTGCCAGCAGCTTGCGGCTAGCGGGAAACACCGGGGAGCTGTTTTTT

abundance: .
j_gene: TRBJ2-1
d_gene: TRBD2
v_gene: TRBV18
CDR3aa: CASSYDSGTSGLRDEQFF
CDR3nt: TGTGCCAGCTCTTACGACAGTGGGACTAGCGGCCTCAGGGATGAGCAGTTCTTC

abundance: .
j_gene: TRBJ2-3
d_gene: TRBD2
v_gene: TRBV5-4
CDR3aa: CASSTTSGSTDTQYF
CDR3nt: TGTGCCAGCAGCACTACTAGCGGGAGCACAGATACGCAGTATTTT

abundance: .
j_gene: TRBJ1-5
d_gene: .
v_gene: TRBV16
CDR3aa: CASSQSEDQPQHF
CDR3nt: TGTGCCAGCAGCCAATCGGAGGATCAGCCCCAGCATTTT

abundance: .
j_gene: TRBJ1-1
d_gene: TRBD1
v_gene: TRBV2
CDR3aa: CADSGTVFLNTEAFF
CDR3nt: TGTGCCGACTCCGGGACAGTATTTCTGAACACTGAAGCTTTCTTT

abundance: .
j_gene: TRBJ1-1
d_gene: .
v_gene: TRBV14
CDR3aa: CASSKVHGTEAFF
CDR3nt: TGTGCCAGCAGCAAAGTTCACGGGACTGAAGCTTTCTTT

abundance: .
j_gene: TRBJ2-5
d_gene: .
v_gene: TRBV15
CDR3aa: CASSRGWGEIKTQYF
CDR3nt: TGTGCCAGTTCTCGCGGGTGGGGTGAGATAAAGACCCAGTACTTC

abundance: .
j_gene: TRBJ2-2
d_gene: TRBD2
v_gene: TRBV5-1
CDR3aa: CASGREGQYGELFF
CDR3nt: TGCGCCAGCGGCCGGGAGGGCCAATACGGGGAGCTGTTTTTT

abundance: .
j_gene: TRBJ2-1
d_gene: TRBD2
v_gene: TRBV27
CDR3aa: CASSLSGRYNEQFF
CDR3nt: TGTGCCAGCAGTCTAAGCGGGAGATACAATGAGCAGTTCTTC